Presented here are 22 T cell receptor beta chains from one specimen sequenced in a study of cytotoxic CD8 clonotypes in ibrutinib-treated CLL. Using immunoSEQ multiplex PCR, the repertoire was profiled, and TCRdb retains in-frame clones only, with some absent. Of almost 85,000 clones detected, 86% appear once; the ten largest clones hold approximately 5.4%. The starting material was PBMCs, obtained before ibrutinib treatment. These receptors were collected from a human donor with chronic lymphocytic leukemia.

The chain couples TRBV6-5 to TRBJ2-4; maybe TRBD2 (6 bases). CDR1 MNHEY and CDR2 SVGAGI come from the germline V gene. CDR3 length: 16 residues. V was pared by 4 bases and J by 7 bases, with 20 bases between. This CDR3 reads CASSLNRPGTGNIQYF. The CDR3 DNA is TGTGCCAGCAGTTTGAATCGGCCCGGGACTGGGAACATTCAGTACTTC.

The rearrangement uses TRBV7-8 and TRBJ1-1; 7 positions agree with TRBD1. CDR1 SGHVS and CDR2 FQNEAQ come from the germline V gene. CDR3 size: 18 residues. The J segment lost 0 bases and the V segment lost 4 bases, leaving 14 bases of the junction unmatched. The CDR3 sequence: CASSSQGMLLQMNTEAFF. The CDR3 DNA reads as TGTGCCAGCAGCTCACAGGGGATGCTCCTCCAAATGAACACTGAAGCTTTCTTT.

CDR3 bases: TGTGCCAGCAGGGGCGGGCGATTGAACACTGAAGCTTTCTTT. Protein: CASRGGRLNTEAFF. The chain uses TRBV2 and TRBJ1-1; D remains ambiguous. The CDR3 has 14 amino acids. V was shortened by 6 bases and J by 0 bases, with 11 bases between the two germline ends. Germline V gene sequence: CDR1 SNHLY, CDR2 FYNNEI. Full variable domain (rest looked up from reference TRBV2 and TRBJ1-1): EPEVTQTPSHQVTQMGQEVILRCVPISNHLYFYWYRQILGQKVEFLVSFYNNEISEKSEIFDDQFSVERPDGSNFTLKIRSTKLEDSAMYFCASRGGRLNTEAFFGQGTRLTVV.

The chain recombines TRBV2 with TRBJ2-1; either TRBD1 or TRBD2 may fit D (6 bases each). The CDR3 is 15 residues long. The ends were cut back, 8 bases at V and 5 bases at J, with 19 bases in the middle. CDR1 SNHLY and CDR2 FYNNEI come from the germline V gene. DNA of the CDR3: TGTGCCAGCGTTTTAAGGGGGGCGCGCGACAATGAGCAGTTCTTC. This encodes CASVLRGARDNEQFF.

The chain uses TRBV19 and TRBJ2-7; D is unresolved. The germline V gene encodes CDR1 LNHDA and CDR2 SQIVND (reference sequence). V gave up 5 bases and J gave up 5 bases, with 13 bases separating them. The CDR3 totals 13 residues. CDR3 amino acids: CASSLTDMNEQYF. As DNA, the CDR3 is TGTGCCAGTAGTCTAACAGATATGAACGAGCAGTACTTC. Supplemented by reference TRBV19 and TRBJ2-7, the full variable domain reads DGGITQSPKYLFRKEGQNVTLSCEQNLNHDAMYWYRQDPGQGLRLIYYSQIVNDFQKGDIAEGYSVSREKKESFPLTVTSAQKNPTAFYLCASSLTDMNEQYFGPGTRLTVT.

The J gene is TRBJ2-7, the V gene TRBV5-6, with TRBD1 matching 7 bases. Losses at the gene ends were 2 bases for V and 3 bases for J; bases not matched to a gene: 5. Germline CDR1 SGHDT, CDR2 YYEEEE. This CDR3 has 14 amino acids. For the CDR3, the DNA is TGTGCCAGCAGCTTTCTTACAGGGGTCTACGAGCAGTACTTC. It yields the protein CASSFLTGVYEQYF.

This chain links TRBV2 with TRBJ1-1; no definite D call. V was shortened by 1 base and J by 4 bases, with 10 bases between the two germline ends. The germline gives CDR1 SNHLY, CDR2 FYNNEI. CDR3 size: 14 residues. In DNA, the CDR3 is TGTGCCAGCAGTGAAGGGATGGAGGGCACTGAAGCTTTCTTT. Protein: CASSEGMEGTEAFF.

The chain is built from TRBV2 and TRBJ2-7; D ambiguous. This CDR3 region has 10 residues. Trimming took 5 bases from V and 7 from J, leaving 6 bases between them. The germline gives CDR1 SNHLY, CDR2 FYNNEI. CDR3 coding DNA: TGTGCCAGCAGTACGAGGGAGCAGTACTTC. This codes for CASSTREQYF. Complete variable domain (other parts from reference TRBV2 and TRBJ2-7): EPEVTQTPSHQVTQMGQEVILRCVPISNHLYFYWYRQILGQKVEFLVSFYNNEISEKSEIFDDQFSVERPDGSNFTLKIRSTKLEDSAMYFCASSTREQYFGPGTRLTVT.

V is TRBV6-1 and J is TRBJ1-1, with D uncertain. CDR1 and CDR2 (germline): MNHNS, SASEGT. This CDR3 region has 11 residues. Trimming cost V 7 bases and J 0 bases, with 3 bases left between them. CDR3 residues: CASKLNTEAFF. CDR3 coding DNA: TGTGCCAGCAAACTGAACACTGAAGCTTTCTTT.

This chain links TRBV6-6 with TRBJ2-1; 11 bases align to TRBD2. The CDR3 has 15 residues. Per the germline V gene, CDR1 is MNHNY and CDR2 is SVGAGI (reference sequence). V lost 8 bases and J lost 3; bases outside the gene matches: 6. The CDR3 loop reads CASLKTSGSYNEQFF. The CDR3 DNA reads TGTGCCAGCTTAAAAACTAGCGGGAGCTACAATGAGCAGTTCTTC.

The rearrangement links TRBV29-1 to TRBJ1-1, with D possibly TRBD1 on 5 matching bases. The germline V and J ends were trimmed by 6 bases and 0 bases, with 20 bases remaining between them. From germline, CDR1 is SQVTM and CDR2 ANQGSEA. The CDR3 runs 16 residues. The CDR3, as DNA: TGCAGCGTCGGCGTCGGATGGGGGAGACTGAACACTGAAGCTTTCTTT. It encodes CSVGVGWGRLNTEAFF.

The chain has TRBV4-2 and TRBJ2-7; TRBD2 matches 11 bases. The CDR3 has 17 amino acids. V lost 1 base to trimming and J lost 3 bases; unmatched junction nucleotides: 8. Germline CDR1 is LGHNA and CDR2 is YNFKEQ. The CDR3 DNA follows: TGTGCCAGCAGCCAAGGGGAGGGACTAGCGGTCAACTACGAGCAGTACTTC. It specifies CASSQGEGLAVNYEQYF.

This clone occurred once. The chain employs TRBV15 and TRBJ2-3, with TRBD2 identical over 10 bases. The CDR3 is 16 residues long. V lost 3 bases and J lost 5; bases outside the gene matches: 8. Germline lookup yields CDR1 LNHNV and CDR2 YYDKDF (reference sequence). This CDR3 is CATSRPLAGLIDTQYF. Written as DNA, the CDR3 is TGTGCCACCAGCAGGCCACTAGCGGGACTAATAGATACGCAGTATTTT.

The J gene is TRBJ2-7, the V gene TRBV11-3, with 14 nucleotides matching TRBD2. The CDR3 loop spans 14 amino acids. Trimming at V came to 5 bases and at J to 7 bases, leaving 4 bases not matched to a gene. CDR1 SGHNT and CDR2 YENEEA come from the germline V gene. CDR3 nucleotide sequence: TGTGCCAGCAGCCGACTAGCGGGAGGGTGGGAGCAGTACTTC. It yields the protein CASSRLAGGWEQYF.

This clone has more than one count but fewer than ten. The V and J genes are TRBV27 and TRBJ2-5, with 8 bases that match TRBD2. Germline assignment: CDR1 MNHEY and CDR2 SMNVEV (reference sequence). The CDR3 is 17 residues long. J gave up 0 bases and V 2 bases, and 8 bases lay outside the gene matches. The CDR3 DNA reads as TGTGCCAGCAGTTTACAACGGGAGGGAAGGTACCAAGAGACCCAGTACTTC. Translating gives CASSLQREGRYQETQYF.

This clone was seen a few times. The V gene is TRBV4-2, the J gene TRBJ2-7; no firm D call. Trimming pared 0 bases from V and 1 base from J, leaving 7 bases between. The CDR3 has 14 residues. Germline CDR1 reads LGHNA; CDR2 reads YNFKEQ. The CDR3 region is CASSQDLRSYEQYF. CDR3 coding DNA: TGTGCCAGCAGCCAAGACTTGCGGTCCTACGAGCAGTACTTC.

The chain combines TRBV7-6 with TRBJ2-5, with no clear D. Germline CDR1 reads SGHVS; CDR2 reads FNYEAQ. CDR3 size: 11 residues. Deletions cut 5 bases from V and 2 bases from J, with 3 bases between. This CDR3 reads CASSPQETQYF. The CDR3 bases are TGTGCCAGCAGCCCACAAGAGACCCAGTACTTC.

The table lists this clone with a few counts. The CDR3 loop reads CASSKDSGTRALGISYEQYF. CDR3 DNA: TGTGCCAGCAGCAAAGATTCCGGGACACGGGCACTTGGGATCTCCTACGAGCAGTACTTC. This rearrangement joins TRBV21-1 to TRBJ2-7; TRBD1, the table's D call, lacks a check against the DNA. TRBV21-1 is designated a pseudogene. This CDR3 spans 20 amino acids.

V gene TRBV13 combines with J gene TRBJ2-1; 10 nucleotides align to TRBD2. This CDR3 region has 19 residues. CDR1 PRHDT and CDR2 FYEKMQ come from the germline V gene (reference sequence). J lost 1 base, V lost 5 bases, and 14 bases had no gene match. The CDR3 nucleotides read TGTGCCAGCAGCCCGCGGACTAGCGGCCATGGGGGGTCCTACAATGAGCAGTTCTTC. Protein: CASSPRTSGHGGSYNEQFF.

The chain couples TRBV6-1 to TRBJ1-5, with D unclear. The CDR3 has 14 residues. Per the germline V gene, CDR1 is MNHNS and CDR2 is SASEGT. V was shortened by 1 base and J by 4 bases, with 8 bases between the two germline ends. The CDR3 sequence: CASSEGNANQPQHF. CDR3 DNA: TGTGCCAGCAGTGAAGGGAACGCTAATCAGCCCCAGCATTTT.

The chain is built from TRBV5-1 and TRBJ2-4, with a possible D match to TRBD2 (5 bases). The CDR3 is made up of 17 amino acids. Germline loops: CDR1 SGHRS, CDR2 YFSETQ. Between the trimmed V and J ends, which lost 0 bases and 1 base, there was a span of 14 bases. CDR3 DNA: TGCGCCAGCAGCTTGGCCGGTACGGGATGGGCCAAAAACATTCAGTACTTC. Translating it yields CASSLAGTGWAKNIQYF. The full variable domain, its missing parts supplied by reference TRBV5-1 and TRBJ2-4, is KAGVTQTPRYLIKTRGQQVTLSCSPISGHRSVSWYQQTPGQGLQFLFEYFSETQRNKGNFPGRFSGRQFSNSRSEMNVSTLELGDSALYLCASSLAGTGWAKNIQYFGAGTRLSVL.

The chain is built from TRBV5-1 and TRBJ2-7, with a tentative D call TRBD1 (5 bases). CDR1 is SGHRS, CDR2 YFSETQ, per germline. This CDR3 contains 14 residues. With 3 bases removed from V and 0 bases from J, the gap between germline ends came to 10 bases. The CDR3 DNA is TGCGCCAGCAGCTCCTCAGGGAACTCCTACGAGCAGTACTTC. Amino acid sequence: CASSSSGNSYEQYF.